The 3 T cell receptor beta chains below all came from one sample that was sequenced in a study of CD8+ T cells in alopecia areata. Treatment defined: oral pan-JAK inhibitor, 5-10 mg twice daily. The authors extracted RNA and reverse transcribed it into cDNA as the sequencing template. The assay was immunoSEQ multiplex PCR, and TCRdb's table has in-frame clones only and misses some. The sample holds 200,000 to 250,000 clones; less than 45% are singletons and the top ten take almost 0.5%. The sequences come from CD4+ T cells sorted from blood, collected around week 31, from a patient treated with tofacitinib. The receptors derive from a human donor with alopecia areata.

With regard to this clone: The same CDR3 can be traced to other DNA sequences in this sample. The chain combines TRBV5-1 with TRBJ2-1, with no clear D. This CDR3 comprises 14 residues. V was shortened by 0 bases and J by 3 bases, with 7 bases between the two germline ends. Germline-derived CDR1 and CDR2 are SGHRS and YFSETQ. This chain's CDR3 is CASSLAGSYNEQFF. CDR3 coding DNA: TGCGCCAGCAGCTTGGCCGGCAGCTACAATGAGCAGTTCTTC.

This chain links TRBV6-1 with TRBJ2-3; possible D gene TRBD1, 5 bases. V was pared by 5 bases and J by 4 bases, with 13 bases between. Germline-derived CDR1 and CDR2 are MNHNS and SASEGT. This CDR3 has 14 amino acids. The CDR3 spells CASSLDSPADTQYF. The CDR3 DNA reads as TGTGCCAGCAGTCTCGACAGCCCGGCAGATACGCAGTATTTT.

The sample holds a few counts of this clone. This chain joins TRBV11-2 and TRBJ2-5, with D tentatively TRBD2 (5 bases). Germline V gene sequence: CDR1 SGHAT, CDR2 FQNNGV. Between the trimmed V and J ends, which lost 5 bases and 5 bases, there was a span of 18 bases. The CDR3 is made up of 15 amino acids. The CDR3 sequence is CASSPVSGGWETQYF. CDR3 nucleotides: TGTGCCAGCAGCCCCGTGAGTGGAGGCTGGGAGACCCAGTACTTC.